These T cell receptor beta chains were read from a single sample in a study of blood T cell repertoires in COVID-19. TCRdb's table, derived via immunoSEQ multiplex PCR, lists solely in-frame clones and lacks some. The sample records 300,000 to 400,000 clones, 70% to 90% being singletons. Specimen: PBMCs or T cells enriched from blood (not recorded which). Every receptor here comes from a woman aged 18-29 years who had recovered from COVID-19. Both conserved end residues are trimmed from each CDR3. Where a row states a size, it is once, few, many or the class of an expanded clone; other rows omit it.

length | V | size | CDR3
9 | TRBV20-1 | NA | SASQAYEQY
12 | TRBV5-1 | NA | ARGRGGSTDTQY
13 | TRBV2 | NA | ASSFSGGSSYEQY
11 | TRBV10-3 | once | AISEDRLDGYT
13 | TRBV9 | once | ASSVVGGSPNEQF
13 | TRBV11-2 | NA | ASSPWTGVGSPLH
11 | TRBV10-3 | once | AIRTTGNYGYT
12 | TRBV6-2/TRBV6-3 | NA | ASSSLAGPDTQY
14 | TRBV4-3 | NA | ASSQFSGGGHNEQF
13 | TRBV5-1 | NA | ASSLVNPGNTEAF
10 | TRBV19 | NA | ATRTGIQPQH
12 | TRBV6-5 | NA | ASSPSSGGKTQY
14 | TRBV5-1 | NA | ASSFQSRVQGDEQF
9 | TRBV29-1 | NA | STAGHNEQF
10 | TRBV28 | once | ASSTGYQPQH
12 | TRBV11-1 | NA | ASSYPRRGGGYT
14 | TRBV27 | once | ASSSVTGSSYNEQF
11 | TRBV2 | NA | ASRKSGTGELF
11 | TRBV12-3/TRBV12-4 | once | ASRTGSGNTIY
13 | TRBV5-1 | NA | ASSPSPGVGTEAF
13 | TRBV6-6 | NA | ASSSTTGLNYGYT
12 | TRBV6-2/TRBV6-3 | NA | ASNPPGTRYGYT
13 | TRBV7-3 | once | ASSLVPSANNEQF